A selection of T cell receptor beta chains follows, all from one sample in a study of T cells after yellow fever vaccination. MiXCR, applied by TCRdb to the 5' RACE reads, yields one record per CDR3 protein. The sample yields around 590,000 distinct CDR3 sequences, 10% to 15% seen once. Sequenced here: PBMCs, sampled on the day of the yellow fever booster vaccination. These receptors were obtained from a man aged 25 to 40 who received the YFV17D yellow fever vaccine. Both conserved end residues are part of each CDR3. D genes are given only for firm matches. Clone size, where shown, is once, few, many, or a class for clones that have expanded.

V gene,D gene,J gene,CDR3 length,clone size,CDR3 DNA,CDR3 protein
TRBV4-3,NA,TRBJ2-7,14,NA,TGCGCCAGCAGCCCTAACGCCGCGTTACAAGAGCAGTACTTC,CASSPNAALQEQYF
TRBV5-1,NA,TRBJ2-1,11,few,TGCGCCAGCATAGCCTACAATGAGCAGTTCTTC,CASIAYNEQFF
TRBV5-1,NA,TRBJ2-1,12,many,TGCGCCAGCAGCTTGGGGTCCAATGAGCAGTTCTTC,CASSLGSNEQFF
TRBV11-2,NA,TRBJ2-1,18,few,TGTGCCAGCAGCTTACACTCCCCCGTAGAACTTCTCAACAATGAGCAGTTCTTC,CASSLHSPVELLNNEQFF
TRBV19,NA,TRBJ2-4,12,once,TGTGCCAGTACCGGCCAGGCAAGCATTCAGTACTTC,CASTGQASIQYF
TRBV6-1,NA,TRBJ2-7,15,NA,TGTGCCAGCAGACCGAACCGGGACACAAGATACGAGCAGTACTTC,CASRPNRDTRYEQYF
TRBV20-1,NA,TRBJ2-5,14,few,TGCAGTGCTAGCCTCGATGTTGGGGAAGAGACCCAGTACTTC,CSASLDVGEETQYF
TRBV12-3/TRBV12-4,TRBD1,TRBJ2-7,14,many,TGTGCCAGCAGCAAAGACAGGGGCCCCTACGAGCAGTACTTC,CASSKDRGPYEQYF
TRBV7-3,NA,TRBJ2-7,16,NA,TGTGCCAGCAGCTCCGATAGTCCAGAAACTCTGGGCGAGCAGTACTTC,CASSSDSPETLGEQYF
TRBV5-6,TRBD2,TRBJ2-7,13,few,TGTGCCAGCAGCCGTCGGGAGGGCGGCGAGCAGTACTTC,CASSRREGGEQYF
TRBV5-1,TRBD2,TRBJ2-7,14,NA,TGCGCCAGCAGCCTCGGAGTAGCGGGCTTGGAGCAGTACTTC,CASSLGVAGLEQYF
TRBV5-4,NA,TRBJ1-2,13,few,TGTGCCAGCAGCTTCGTTCAAGACTATGGCTACACCTTC,CASSFVQDYGYTF
TRBV7-6,TRBD2,TRBJ2-1,16,NA,TGTGCCAGCAGCGGGATCAGCGGGAGCTCCTACAATGAGCAGTTCTTC,CASSGISGSSYNEQFF
TRBV29-1,NA,TRBJ1-6,14,few,TGCAGCGCTGCTGAGGACTACAATAATTCACCCCTCCACTTT,CSAAEDYNNSPLHF
TRBV7-2,TRBD2,TRBJ2-7,14,few,TGTGCCAGCAGTTCCGCGGGACTAACTGGCGAGCAGTACTTC,CASSSAGLTGEQYF
TRBV12-3/TRBV12-4,NA,TRBJ2-5,14,NA,TGTGCCAGCAGTTTTCTAGCGAACCAAGAGACCCAGTACTTC,CASSFLANQETQYF
TRBV6-2/TRBV6-3,NA,TRBJ2-7,14,many,TGTGCCAGCAGACCGCTTAGCGGAATCTACGAGCAGTACTTC,CASRPLSGIYEQYF
TRBV12-3/TRBV12-4,TRBD2,TRBJ2-3,17,NA,TGTGCCAGCACCCTCCCCCCTAGCGGGGGGAGCACAGATACGCAGTATTTT,CASTLPPSGGSTDTQYF
TRBV7-2,NA,TRBJ2-3,14,NA,TGTGCCACCTCGGGCGGATTAAGCACAGATACGCAGTATTTT,CATSGGLSTDTQYF
TRBV11-2,NA,TRBJ2-3,15,few,TGTGCCAGCAGACCTGCCGGGGCTGGGACAGATACGCAGTATTTT,CASRPAGAGTDTQYF
TRBV18,TRBD1,TRBJ2-3,16,few,TGTGCCAGCTCACACACAGGGGCGGCTTTAACAGATACGCAGTATTTT,CASSHTGAALTDTQYF
TRBV10-3,TRBD1,TRBJ2-2,14,few,TGTGCCACTAGGACAGGGGGTTTCGTCGGGGAGCTGTTTTTT,CATRTGGFVGELFF
TRBV6-5,NA,TRBJ2-1,12,once,TGTGCCAGCAGGTCCTGGTACAATGAGCAGTTCTTC,CASRSWYNEQFF
TRBV28,TRBD2,TRBJ2-3,15,NA,TGTGCCAGCCAGCGCCTAGCGGCCCACACAGATACGCAGTATTTT,CASQRLAAHTDTQYF
TRBV20-1,TRBD1,TRBJ2-5,11,NA,TGCAGTGCCGACAGGGTAGAGACCCAGTACTTC,CSADRVETQYF
TRBV9,NA,TRBJ2-7,14,many,TGTGCCAGCAGCGAGGGGGGAGACAGCCGCGAGCAGTACTTC,CASSEGGDSREQYF
TRBV28,TRBD2,TRBJ2-1,15,few,TGTGCCAGCAGTATGGGAGCGGGGGGTGGAGATGAGCAGTTCTTC,CASSMGAGGGDEQFF
TRBV7-2,NA,TRBJ2-5,16,NA,TGTGCCAGCAGCTTAATACTGACAGACCCAGGGGAGACCCAGTACTTC,CASSLILTDPGETQYF
TRBV6-1,NA,TRBJ1-4,13,few,TGTGCCAGCAGTGGACGGGAGAATGAAAAACTGTTTTTT,CASSGRENEKLFF
TRBV20-1,NA,TRBJ2-1,14,NA,TGCAGTGTCGAAGGGGCGCTATCCTACAATGAGCAGTTCTTC,CSVEGALSYNEQFF
TRBV20-1,NA,TRBJ2-1,15,NA,TGCAGTGCTAGAGATGGGAATAGGGCTGTAAATGAGCAGTTCTTC,CSARDGNRAVNEQFF
TRBV19,NA,TRBJ2-3,13,NA,TGTGCCAGTAGTATAGGTCGCACAGATACGCAGTATTTT,CASSIGRTDTQYF
TRBV5-4,NA,TRBJ2-6,14,NA,TGTGCCAGCAGCAAATTCTCTGGGGCCAACGTCCTGACTTTC,CASSKFSGANVLTF
TRBV12-3/TRBV12-4,NA,TRBJ2-1,13,few,TGTGCCAGCAGTTTGTACAGGAGCGATGAGCAGTTCTTC,CASSLYRSDEQFF
TRBV20-1,NA,TRBJ2-7,12,many,TGCAGTGCGGTGGGCTATTCCTACGAGCAGTACTTC,CSAVGYSYEQYF
TRBV20-1,NA,TRBJ1-5,13,NA,TGCAGTGCTAGCCCGAGTAGCAATCAGCCCCAGCATTTT,CSASPSSNQPQHF
TRBV25-1,NA,TRBJ1-2,15,NA,TGTGCCAGCAGCGTCTCCGCCGGGTTATCCTATGGCTACACCTTC,CASSVSAGLSYGYTF
TRBV25-1,TRBD1,TRBJ2-6,15,few,TGTGCCAGCACCAGGGACAGGGACGGGGCCAACGTCCTGACTTTC,CASTRDRDGANVLTF
TRBV20-1,NA,TRBJ2-1,18,NA,TGCAGTGCCCTAGCGATAGCGACTACAGGGCAAAGAGTGAATGAGCAGTTCTTC,CSALAIATTGQRVNEQFF
TRBV7-9,TRBD2,TRBJ2-3,17,few,TGTGCCAGCAGCTCTCCCTCACTGTACAGCGGGAGTGATACGCAGTATTTT,CASSSPSLYSGSDTQYF
TRBV20-1,NA,TRBJ2-7,10,many,TGCAGTGCTAGAGACTACGAGCAGTACTTC,CSARDYEQYF
TRBV7-3,NA,TRBJ1-4,14,NA,TGTGCCAATCGCTGTTTAGCAACTAATGAAAAACTGTTTTTT,CANRCLATNEKLFF
TRBV27,TRBD2,TRBJ2-5,15,few,TGTGCCAGCAGACAAACTAGCGGGAGAAGAGAGACCCAGTACTTC,CASRQTSGRRETQYF
TRBV10-3,NA,TRBJ1-1,15,NA,TGTGCCATCAGTGACCCCGGGACGGTGAACACTGAAGCTTTCTTT,CAISDPGTVNTEAFF
TRBV7-8,NA,TRBJ2-3,14,NA,TGTGCCAGCACACCTAGCGTCGGCACAGATACGCAGTATTTT,CASTPSVGTDTQYF
TRBV20-1,NA,TRBJ2-1,14,few,TGCAGTGCAGAACTAGAAGGCTCCTACAATGAGCAGTTCTTC,CSAELEGSYNEQFF
TRBV7-8,NA,TRBJ2-2,14,NA,TGTGCCAGCAGCTCGCGCGGAAACACCGGGGAGCTGTTTTTT,CASSSRGNTGELFF